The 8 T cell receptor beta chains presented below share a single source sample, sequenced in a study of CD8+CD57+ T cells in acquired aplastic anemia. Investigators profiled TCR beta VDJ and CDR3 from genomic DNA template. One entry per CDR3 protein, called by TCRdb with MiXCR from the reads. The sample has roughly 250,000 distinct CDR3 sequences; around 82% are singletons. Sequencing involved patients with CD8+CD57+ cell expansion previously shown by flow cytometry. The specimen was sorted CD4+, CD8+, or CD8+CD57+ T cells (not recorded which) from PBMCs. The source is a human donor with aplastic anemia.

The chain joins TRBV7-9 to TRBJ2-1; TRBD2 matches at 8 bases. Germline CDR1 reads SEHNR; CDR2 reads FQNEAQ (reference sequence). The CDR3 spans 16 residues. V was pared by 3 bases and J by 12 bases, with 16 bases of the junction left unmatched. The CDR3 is CASSFTSGVGSDSQFF. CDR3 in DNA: TGTGCCAGCAGCTTTACTAGCGGCGTGGGGAGCGATTCGCAGTTCTTC.

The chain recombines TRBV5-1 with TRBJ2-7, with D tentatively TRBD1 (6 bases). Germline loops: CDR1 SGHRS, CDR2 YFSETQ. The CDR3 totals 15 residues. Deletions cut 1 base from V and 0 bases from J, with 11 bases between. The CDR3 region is CASSLFDRISYEQYF. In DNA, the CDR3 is TGCGCCAGCAGCTTGTTTGACAGGATCTCCTACGAGCAGTACTTC.

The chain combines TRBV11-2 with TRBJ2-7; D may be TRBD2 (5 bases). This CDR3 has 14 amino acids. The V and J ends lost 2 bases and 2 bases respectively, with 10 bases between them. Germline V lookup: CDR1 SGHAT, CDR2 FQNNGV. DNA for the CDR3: TGTGCCAGCAGCTTATCGTCCGGGACCTACGAGCAGTACTTC. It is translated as CASSLSSGTYEQYF.

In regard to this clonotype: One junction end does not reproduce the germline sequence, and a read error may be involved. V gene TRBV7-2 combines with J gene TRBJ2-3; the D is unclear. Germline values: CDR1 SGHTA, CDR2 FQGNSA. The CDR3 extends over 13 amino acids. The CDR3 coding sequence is TGCGCCAGCAGCTTGTTAGACGGTCCCGATACGCAGTTT. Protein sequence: CASSLLDGPDTQF.

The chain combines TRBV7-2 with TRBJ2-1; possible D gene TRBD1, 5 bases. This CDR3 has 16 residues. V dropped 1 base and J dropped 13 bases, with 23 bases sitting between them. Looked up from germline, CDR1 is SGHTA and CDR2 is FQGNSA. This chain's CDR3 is CASSLVAMTVDDPQFF. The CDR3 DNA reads TGTGCCAGCAGCTTAGTGGCTATGACAGTGGATGACCCACAGTTCTTC.

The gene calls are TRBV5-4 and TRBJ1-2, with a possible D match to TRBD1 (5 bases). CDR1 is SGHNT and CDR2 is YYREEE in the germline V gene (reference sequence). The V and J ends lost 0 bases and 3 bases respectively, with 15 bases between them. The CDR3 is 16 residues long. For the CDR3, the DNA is TGTGCCAGCAGCTTGGACACCCAGGGCTTGGACTATGGCTACACCTTC. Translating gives CASSLDTQGLDYGYTF.

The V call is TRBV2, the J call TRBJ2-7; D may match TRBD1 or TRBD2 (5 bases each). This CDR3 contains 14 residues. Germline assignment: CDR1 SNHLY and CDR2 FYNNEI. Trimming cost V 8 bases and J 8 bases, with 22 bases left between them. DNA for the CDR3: TGTGCCAGCGGCGACCGGGGCACGTCCACGCAGCAGTACTTC. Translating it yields CASGDRGTSTQQYF.

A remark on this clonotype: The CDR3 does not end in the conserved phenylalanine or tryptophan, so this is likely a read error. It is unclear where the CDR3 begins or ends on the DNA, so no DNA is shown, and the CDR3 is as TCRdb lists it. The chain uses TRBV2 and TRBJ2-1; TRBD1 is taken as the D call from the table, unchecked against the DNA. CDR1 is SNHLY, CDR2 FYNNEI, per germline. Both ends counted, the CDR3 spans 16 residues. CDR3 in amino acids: CASSDSGGIDSEQYFV.